The T cell receptor (beta chain) under discussion was sequenced for a study of T-cell reconstitution after alpha-beta-depleted transplantation in children. Notes on the study in general: The study reportedly traced alpha-beta T cells about two months after transplant to several hundred expanded graft clones.

This clonotype was picked up many times. As yet, its antigen is unknown. The trim removed 3 bases at V and 9 bases at J, leaving 7 bases unmatched. Germline loops: CDR1 SQVTM, CDR2 ANQGSEA. The CDR3 has 12 amino acids. Library preparation (for TCRbeta) was performed with unique molecular identifiers. TCRdb reprocessed the PCR reads via MiXCR and lists one record per CDR3 protein. Of fewer than 750,000 distinct CDR3 sequences in the sample, roughly 23% were seen once. Source: PBMCs, mostly from graft donor cells, taken 360 days after TCRalphabeta/CD19-depleted stem cell transplant. The sequence was obtained from a boy less than two years old who had a stem cell transplant for acute myeloid leukemia, so the T cells may come from the graft donor. The chain carries TRBV29-1 and TRBJ2-5; 7 bases align to TRBD1. CDR3 DNA sequence: TGCAGCGTTGAGGAAGCCCAGGGGGCCCAGTACTTC. It encodes CSVEEAQGAQYF. The full variable domain, rest sourced from reference TRBV29-1 and TRBJ2-5, is SAVISQKPSRDICQRGTSLTIQCQVDSQVTMMFWYRQQPGQSLTLIATANQGSEATYESGFVIDKFPISRPNLTFSTLTVSNMSPEDSSIYLCSVEEAQGAQYFGPGTRLLVL.